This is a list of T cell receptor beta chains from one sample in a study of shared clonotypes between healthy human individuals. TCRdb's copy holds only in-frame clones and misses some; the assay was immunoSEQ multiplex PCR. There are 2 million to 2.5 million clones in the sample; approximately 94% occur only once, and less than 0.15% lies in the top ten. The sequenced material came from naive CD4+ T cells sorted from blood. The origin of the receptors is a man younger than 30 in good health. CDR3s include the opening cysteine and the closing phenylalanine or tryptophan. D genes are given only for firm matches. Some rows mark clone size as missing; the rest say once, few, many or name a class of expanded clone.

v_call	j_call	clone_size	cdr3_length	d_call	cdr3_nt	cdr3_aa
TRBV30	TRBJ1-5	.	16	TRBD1	TGTGCCTGGAGTAACCAGACAGGGAAACTCAATCAGCCCCAGCATTTT	CAWSNQTGKLNQPQHF
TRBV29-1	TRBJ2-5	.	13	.	TGCAGCGCCGACCAAGGGGCGCCAGAGACCCAGTACTTC	CSADQGAPETQYF
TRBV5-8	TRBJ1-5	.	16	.	TGTGCCAGCAGCTTGGTAGGGGCTGATAGCAATCAGCCCCAGCATTTT	CASSLVGADSNQPQHF
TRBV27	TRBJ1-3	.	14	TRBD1	TGTGCCAGCAGGGGGACAGGGTCTGGAAACACCATATATTTT	CASRGTGSGNTIYF
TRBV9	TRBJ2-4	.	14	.	TGTGCCAGCAGCCCCCGTTGGGGGAAAAACATTCAGTACTTC	CASSPRWGKNIQYF
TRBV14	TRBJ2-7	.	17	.	TGTGCCAGCAGCCAAGATTGGCCAGCTCATCTCTCCTACGAGCAGTACTTC	CASSQDWPAHLSYEQYF
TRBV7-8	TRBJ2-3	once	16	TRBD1	TGTGCCAGCAGCTTGTCAGGGACAGGGGTTTCAGATACGCAGTATTTT	CASSLSGTGVSDTQYF
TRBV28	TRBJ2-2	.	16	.	TGTGCCAGCAGTTTAGGCCCCCGTGGGGGAACCGGGGAGCTGTTTTTT	CASSLGPRGGTGELFF
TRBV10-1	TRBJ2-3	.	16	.	TGCGCCAGCAGTGAGTCTTCGGGACCTAGCACAGATACGCAGTATTTT	CASSESSGPSTDTQYF
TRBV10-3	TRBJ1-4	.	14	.	TGTGCCATCAGTGAGTCAGGGCACGCCGAAAAACTGTTTTTT	CAISESGHAEKLFF
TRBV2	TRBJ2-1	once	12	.	TGTGCCAGCAGGGAGGTGACGAATGAGCAGTTCTTC	CASREVTNEQFF
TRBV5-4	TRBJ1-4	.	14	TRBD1	TGTGCCAGCAGCGCGACAGGGGGCGGGGAAAAACTGTTTTTT	CASSATGGGEKLFF
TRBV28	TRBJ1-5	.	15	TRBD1	TGTGCCAGCAGTTCGCCCGGGACAGGGTATCAGCCCCAGCATTTT	CASSSPGTGYQPQHF
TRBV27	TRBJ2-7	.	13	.	TGTGCCAGCAGTTTTTATAGGTCCTACGAGCAGTACTTC	CASSFYRSYEQYF
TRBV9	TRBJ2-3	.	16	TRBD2	TGTGCCAGCAGCTCAGGGACTAGCGGGAGCACAGATACGCAGTATTTT	CASSSGTSGSTDTQYF
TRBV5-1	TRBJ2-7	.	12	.	TGCGCCAGCAGCTTTAAAGGATACGAGCAGTACTTC	CASSFKGYEQYF
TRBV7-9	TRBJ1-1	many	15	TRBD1	TGTGCCAGCAGCTTAGAGGGGGCTCGGGGCACTGAAGCTTTCTTT	CASSLEGARGTEAFF
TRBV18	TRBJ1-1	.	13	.	TGTGCCAGCTCATCTACAGCCGACACTGAAGCTTTCTTT	CASSSTADTEAFF
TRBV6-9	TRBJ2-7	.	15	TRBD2	TGTGCCAGCAGTTACGGGGGGAGCTGGGCCTACGAGCAGTACTTC	CASSYGGSWAYEQYF
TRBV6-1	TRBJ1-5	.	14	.	TGTGCCAGCAGGGCAGGGGATAGCAATCAGCCCCAGCATTTT	CASRAGDSNQPQHF
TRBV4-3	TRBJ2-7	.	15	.	TGCGCCAGCAGCCAAGAGGTAGAGATCGGCTACGAGCAGTACTTC	CASSQEVEIGYEQYF
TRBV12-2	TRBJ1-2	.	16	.	TGTGCAAGTCGCTTTTGGGACAGACCGGCCCCATATGGCTACACCTTC	CASRFWDRPAPYGYTF
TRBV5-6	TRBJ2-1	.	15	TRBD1	TGTGCCAGCAGCTTGGAGGACAGGGCTTACAATGAGCAGTTCTTC	CASSLEDRAYNEQFF
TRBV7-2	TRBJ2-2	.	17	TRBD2	TGTGCCAGCAGCCCCCTTGGGCGGGGGGCTAACACCGGGGAGCTGTTTTTT	CASSPLGRGANTGELFF
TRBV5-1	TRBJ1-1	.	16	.	TGCGCCAGCAGCACTTCCCCAGGAACTTTGAACACTGAAGCTTTCTTT	CASSTSPGTLNTEAFF
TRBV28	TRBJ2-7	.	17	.	TGTGCCAGCAGTCCCGAAGAGAGGAAGGTCGGGTTGACCGAGCAGTACTTC	CASSPEERKVGLTEQYF
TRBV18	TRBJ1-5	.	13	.	TGTGCCAGCTCACCAGCGGCGAATCAGCCCCAGCATTTT	CASSPAANQPQHF
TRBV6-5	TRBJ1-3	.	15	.	TGTGCCAGCAGTTACTCGTTAAGGGTTGGAAACACCATATATTTT	CASSYSLRVGNTIYF
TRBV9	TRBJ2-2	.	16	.	TGTGCCAGCAGCCCCGCTAGGGTTTCCCTCGGCGGGGAGCTGTTTTTT	CASSPARVSLGGELFF
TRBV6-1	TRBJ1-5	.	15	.	TGTGCCAGCAGCCAAGGCCCGAATAGCAATCAGCCCCAGCATTTT	CASSQGPNSNQPQHF
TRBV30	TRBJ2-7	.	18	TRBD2	TGTGCCTGGAGTGTACGGGGCCGTCTAGAGCGGGAGTATCGCGAGCAGTACTTC	CAWSVRGRLEREYREQYF
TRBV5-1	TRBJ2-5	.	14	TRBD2	TGCGCCAGCAGCTGGGGGGGATTCCAAGAGACCCAGTACTTC	CASSWGGFQETQYF
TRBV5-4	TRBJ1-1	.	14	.	TGTGCCAGCAGTCCGGGTCGAGGGAACACTGAAGCTTTCTTT	CASSPGRGNTEAFF
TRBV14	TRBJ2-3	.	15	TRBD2	TGTGCCAGCAGCCAAGGAACTAGCGGGAGTTATACGCAGTATTTT	CASSQGTSGSYTQYF
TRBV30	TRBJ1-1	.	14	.	TGTGCCTGGAGTGTGTGGGACCTGAACACTGAAGCTTTCTTT	CAWSVWDLNTEAFF
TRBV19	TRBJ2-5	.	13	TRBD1	TGTGCCAGTAGTACACAGGGGGCAAAGACCCAGTACTTC	CASSTQGAKTQYF
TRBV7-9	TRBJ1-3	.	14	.	TGTGCCAGCAGCGACACAGACTCTGGAAACACCATATATTTT	CASSDTDSGNTIYF
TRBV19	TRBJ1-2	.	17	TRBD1	TGTGCCAGTAGTAGATTCTCACCGGGACAGGGGGAGGGTGGCTACACCTTC	CASSRFSPGQGEGGYTF
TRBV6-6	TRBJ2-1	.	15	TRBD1	TGTGCCAGCAGTTACAGCGGACAGGGGGCATATGAGCAGTTCTTC	CASSYSGQGAYEQFF
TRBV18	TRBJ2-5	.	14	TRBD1	TGTGCCAGCTCACGACAGGGTCTCCAAGAGACCCAGTACTTC	CASSRQGLQETQYF
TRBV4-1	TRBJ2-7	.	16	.	TGCGCCAGCAGCCACGGCACGCGGGAACCCTCCTACGAGCAGTACTTC	CASSHGTREPSYEQYF
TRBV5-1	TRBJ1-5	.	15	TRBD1	TGCGCCAGCAGCTTGGAGGGGGCAAGCAATCAGCCCCAGCATTTT	CASSLEGASNQPQHF
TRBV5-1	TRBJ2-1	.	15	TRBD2	TGCGCCAGCAGCTGGGGAGCGGGAGTCCGCAATGAGCAGTTCTTC	CASSWGAGVRNEQFF
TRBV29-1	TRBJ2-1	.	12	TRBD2	TGCAGCGTCCAGGGACTAGCGTATGAGCAGTTCTTC	CSVQGLAYEQFF
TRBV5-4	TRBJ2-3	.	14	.	TGTGCCAGCAGCCGGATCGAACGCACAGATACGCAGTATTTT	CASSRIERTDTQYF
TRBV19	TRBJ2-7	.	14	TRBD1	TGTGCCAGTAATGCCGGACAGGGTTTCCACGAGCAGTACTTC	CASNAGQGFHEQYF
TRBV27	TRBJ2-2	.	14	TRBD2	TGTGCCAGCCGGACTAGCGGTTACACCGGGGAGCTGTTTTTT	CASRTSGYTGELFF
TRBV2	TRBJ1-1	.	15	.	TGTGCCAGCAGTTCGCAGGGGTTAGTGAACACTGAAGCTTTCTTT	CASSSQGLVNTEAFF
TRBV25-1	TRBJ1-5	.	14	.	TGTGCCAGCAGTGAGGGTGGAGGGCCTCAGCCCCAGCATTTT	CASSEGGGPQPQHF
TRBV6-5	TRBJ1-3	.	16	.	TGTGCCAGCAGTTACTCGTCCCGGTTCTCTGGAAACACCATATATTTT	CASSYSSRFSGNTIYF
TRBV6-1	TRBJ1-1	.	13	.	TGTGCCAGCCAAGATCCCGGGCCCACTGAAGCTTTCTTT	CASQDPGPTEAFF